The sequence of this TCR beta chain was determined in a study of shared clonotypes between healthy human individuals. Overall study: In total, the donors were two women and a few men aged 18 to 49. General observations from the study: Memory subsets generally showed smaller estimated richness than naive subsets did. A reduction in generation probabilities was seen for non-shared clonotypes relative to those shared by all four donors.

Generated by immunoSEQ multiplex PCR, the TCRdb table keeps only in-frame clones and is missing some. Among 2.3 million or so clones, more than 85% were seen once, and the ten largest hold about 0.37%. This clone was detected only once. Its target is not known. Sample: naive CD4+ T cells from PBMCs. The sample's subset: CD45RA+ positively selected. The sequence was obtained from a man aged 18 to 30 in good health. Some clones in this sample may be carry-over from other donors' samples.

CDR3 region: CASSLGDSNYGYTF. CDR3 bases: TGCGCCAGCAGCCTCGGGGACAGTAACTATGGCTACACCTTC. The chain carries TRBV4-1 and TRBJ1-2; the match to TRBD1 covers 7 bases. Germline V gene sequence: CDR1 MGHRA, CDR2 YSYEKL. The CDR3 extends over 14 amino acids. V was clipped by 4 bases and J by 1 base; unmatched bases: 3.